This T cell receptor beta chain came from a study of shared clonotypes between healthy human individuals. Study in general: Each donor had three CD4 naive, three CD4 memory, two CD8 naive and one CD8 memory plate. Study-wide results and limits: Clonotypes shared by all four donors outscored non-shared clonotypes in generation probability.

With 2 bases removed from V and 6 bases from J, the gap between germline ends came to 17 bases. The CDR3 runs to 15 residues. Germline V lookup: CDR1 MNHEY, CDR2 SMNVEV (reference sequence). Deep-level assay runs were performed. The table came from immunoSEQ multiplex PCR; TCRdb's copy has only in-frame clones and leaves some out. The sample includes about 110,000 clones, around 65% of them seen just once. The healthy adult donors were HIV-negative and reported no recent acute infections or vaccinations. Comment on this clone: Its antigen is not known.

The sample was memory CD8+ T cells sorted from blood. Subset: CD45RO+ cells pooled with CCR7-negative TemRA cells. The source of this sequence is a woman aged 25-40 years in good health. The rearrangement uses TRBV27 and TRBJ2-7, with D perhaps matching TRBD1 (5 bases). This CDR3 is CASSLRAGIMAEQYF. The CDR3 DNA reads TGTGCCAGCAGTTTAAGGGCAGGGATTATGGCCGAGCAGTACTTC.